These 5 T cell receptor beta chains originate from one sample sequenced in a study of blood T cells in healthy people across ages. Alongside a J-beta primer mix, a sample-barcoded 5' primer served in a second PCR lasting about 7 to 12 cycles. A single record per CDR3 protein comes from TCRdb applying MiXCR to the 5' RACE reads. The sample lists 500,000 to 700,000 distinct CDR3 sequences; under 30% were seen once. Source material: blood. The source of these receptors is a woman at least 80 years old in good health.

This clonotype was recorded at least ten times. J is TRBJ2-7 and V is TRBV20-1; TRBD2 is a possible D gene (5 bases). Per germline, CDR1 DFQATT and CDR2 SNEGSKA (reference sequence). With 4 bases removed from V and 4 bases from J, the gap between germline ends came to 11 bases. There are 12 residues in the CDR3. The CDR3 loop is CSATGGVYEQYF. Written as DNA, the CDR3 is TGCAGTGCTACCGGAGGCGTGTACGAGCAGTACTTC.

This clonotype was detected ten times or more. The chain is built from TRBV18 and TRBJ2-5; no clear D gene. This CDR3 is 13 amino acids long. Between the trimmed V and J ends, which lost 3 bases and 5 bases, there was a span of 10 bases. The germline gives CDR1 KGHSH, CDR2 LQKENI. The CDR3, as DNA: TGTGCCAGCTCACCTACAGTCTCGGAGACCCAGTACTTC. Residues: CASSPTVSETQYF.

This clonotype was detected many times. The J gene is TRBJ1-2, the V gene TRBV27, with D hard to call. Per the germline V gene, CDR1 is MNHEY and CDR2 is SMNVEV (reference sequence). The V end was cut by 3 bases, the J end by 2 bases, with 7 bases between. CDR3 length: 13 residues. The CDR3 bases are TGTGCCAGCAGTTTCTCTATAAACTATGGCTACACCTTC. This sequence encodes CASSFSINYGYTF.

The rearrangement links TRBV7-9 to TRBJ2-7; D is uncertain. The CDR3 sequence is 11 residues long. Trimming removed 7 bases at V and 7 bases at J, with 11 bases between. CDR1 is SEHNR and CDR2 is FQNEAQ in the germline V gene (reference sequence). CDR3 DNA sequence: TGTGCCAGCAACATCCTCAATGAGCAGTACTTC. This translates into CASNILNEQYF.

The chain uses TRBV5-1 and TRBJ2-1; D could derive from TRBD1 or TRBD2 (5 bases each). The germline V and J ends were trimmed by 0 bases and 15 bases, with 25 bases remaining between them. CDR1 and CDR2 (germline): SGHRS, YFSETQ. The CDR3 covers 16 residues. CDR3 DNA: TGCGCCAGCAGCTTGGACGGGACCAGAATTCACAATGGGCGGTTCTTC. Translated, it gives CASSLDGTRIHNGRFF.